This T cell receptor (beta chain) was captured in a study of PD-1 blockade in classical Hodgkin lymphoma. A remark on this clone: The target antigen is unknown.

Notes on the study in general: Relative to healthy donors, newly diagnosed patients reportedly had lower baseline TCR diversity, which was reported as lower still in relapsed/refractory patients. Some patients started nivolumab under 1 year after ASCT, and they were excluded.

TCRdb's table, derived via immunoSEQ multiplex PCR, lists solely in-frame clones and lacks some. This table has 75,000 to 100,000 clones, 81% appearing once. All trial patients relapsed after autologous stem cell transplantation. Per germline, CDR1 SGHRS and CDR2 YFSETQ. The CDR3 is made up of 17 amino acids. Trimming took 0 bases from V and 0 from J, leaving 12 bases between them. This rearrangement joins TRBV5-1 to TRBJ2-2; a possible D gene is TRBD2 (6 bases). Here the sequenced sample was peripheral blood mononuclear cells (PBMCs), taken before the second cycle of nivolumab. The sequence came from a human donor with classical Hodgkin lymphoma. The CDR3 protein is CASSLEGRQANTGELFF. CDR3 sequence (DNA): TGCGCCAGCAGCTTGGAGGGGAGGCAGGCGAACACCGGGGAGCTGTTTTTT.